A selection of T cell receptor beta chains follows, all from one sample in a study of T cell repertoires in cytomegalovirus infection. Their cognate antigens are unknown. TCRdb reprocessed the reads via MiXCR and lists one record per CDR3 protein. Of around 100,000 distinct CDR3 sequences in the sample, around 10% were seen once. Sequencing input: PBMCs, sequenced either directly or after in vitro stimulation (not recorded which). These receptors all come from a human donor in good health (CMV status not recorded). Some clones in this sample may be carry-over from other donors' samples. CDR3s include the opening cysteine and the closing phenylalanine or tryptophan. D genes are given only for firm matches. Clone size is stated in some rows and not others, as once, few, many or a class when expanded.

>TRBV6-5|TRBD2|TRBJ2-1|many
CASSFFLAGGREQFF
TGTGCCAGCAGTTTCTTCCTAGCGGGAGGAAGAGAGCAGTTCTTC
>TRBV27|TRBD2|TRBJ2-1|.
CASSLSGGSYNEQFF
TGTGCCAGCAGTTTATCGGGGGGGTCCTACAATGAGCAGTTCTTC
>TRBV5-5|TRBD1|TRBJ2-4|many
CASSGKDRGNIQYF
TGTGCCAGCAGCGGGAAGGACAGGGGAAACATTCAGTACTTC
>TRBV7-8|TRBD2|TRBJ2-3|many
CASSLATSGSSDTQYF
TGTGCCAGCAGCTTAGCAACTAGCGGGAGCTCAGATACGCAGTATTTT
>TRBV6-1|.|TRBJ2-1|.
CAVLRENEQFF
TGTGCCGTGCTTCGGGAGAATGAGCAGTTCTTC
>TRBV6-2/TRBV6-3|.|TRBJ2-1|.
CASRDRLSSYNEQFF
TGTGCCAGCAGAGACAGGTTGAGCTCCTACAATGAGCAGTTCTTC
>TRBV24-1|TRBD1|TRBJ1-1|few
CATSDSPGQGAYTEAFF
TGTGCCACCAGTGATTCCCCGGGACAGGGGGCGTATACTGAAGCTTTCTTT
>TRBV20-1|TRBD1|TRBJ1-5|.
CSAGRGQGSRGPNQPQHF
TGCAGTGCGGGTCGGGGACAGGGGTCACGAGGACCTAATCAGCCCCAGCATTTT
>TRBV29-1|TRBD1|TRBJ2-5|few
CSVMTGGEGTQYF
TGCAGCGTTATGACAGGGGGCGAAGGGACCCAGTACTTC
>TRBV4-3|.|TRBJ1-1|many
CASSLRVMGNTEAFF
TGCGCCAGCAGCCTCAGGGTGATGGGGAACACTGAAGCTTTCTTT